A single sample gave rise to the 6 T cell receptor beta chains below, sequenced in a study of control samples from healthy donors and cancer patients. Measured with immunoSEQ multiplex PCR; TCRdb has only the in-frame clones, and not every one. The sample yields around 50,000 clones, 90% to 95% seen once. The specimen was blood. The receptors here all came from a man in his thirties or forties in good health.

The chain recombines TRBV10-3 with TRBJ2-1; 10 bases are a match to TRBD2. The CDR3 loop spans 17 amino acids. With V trimmed by 3 bases and J by 7 bases, 12 bases remained unmatched. Germline V gives CDR1 ENHRY, CDR2 SYGVKD. CDR3 DNA: TGTGCCATCAGTGAACGGACTAGCGGCAAGAGGTTTAATGAGCAGTTCTTC. It specifies CAISERTSGKRFNEQFF.

The rearrangement uses TRBV7-9 and TRBJ1-5; TRBD1 matches 9 bases. The CDR3 loop spans 14 amino acids. V was clipped by 6 bases and J by 5 bases; unmatched bases: 5. CDR1 is SEHNR, CDR2 FQNEAQ, per germline (reference sequence). The CDR3, as DNA: TGTGCCAGCAGTTCCCGACAGGGGGATCAGCCCCAGCATTTT. It translates to CASSSRQGDQPQHF.

The V and J genes are TRBV28 and TRBJ1-2; D gene ambiguous. V was cut by 7 bases and J by 0 bases, with 6 bases left in between. The length of the CDR3 is 12 residues. The germline gives CDR1 MDHEN, CDR2 SYDVKM. In DNA form, the CDR3 reads TGTGCCAGCACCAGGTCTAACTATGGCTACACCTTC. Translating it yields CASTRSNYGYTF.

The genes are TRBV5-1 and TRBJ2-1; D is perhaps TRBD1 (5 bases). The CDR3 extends over 12 amino acids. Per germline, CDR1 SGHRS and CDR2 YFSETQ. The V end lost 4 bases, the J end lost 6 bases, and 8 bases lay between the germline ends. The CDR3 nucleotides are TGCGCCAGCAGCGGGCAGGGCAATGAGCAGTTCTTC. Translating it yields CASSGQGNEQFF.

The chain employs TRBV28 and TRBJ2-1, with D tentatively TRBD1 or TRBD2 (7 bases each). Looked up from germline, CDR1 is MDHEN and CDR2 is SYDVKM. The CDR3 runs 22 residues. The V and J ends lost 2 bases and 4 bases respectively, with 33 bases between them. CDR3 amino acids: CASSLRQGGTATSRFPYNEQFF. Written as DNA, the CDR3 is TGTGCCAGCAGTTTACGACAGGGAGGGACGGCCACCTCAAGGTTCCCGTACAATGAGCAGTTCTTC.

The chain uses TRBV30 and TRBJ1-2; D is ambiguous. This CDR3 spans 13 amino acids. Germline V gene data show CDR1 as GTSNPN and CDR2 as SVGIG (reference sequence). With 6 bases removed from V and 3 bases from J, the gap between germline ends came to 14 bases. CDR3 loop: CACNQYVDYGYTF. The CDR3 DNA is TGTGCCTGCAACCAATACGTCGACTATGGCTACACCTTC.